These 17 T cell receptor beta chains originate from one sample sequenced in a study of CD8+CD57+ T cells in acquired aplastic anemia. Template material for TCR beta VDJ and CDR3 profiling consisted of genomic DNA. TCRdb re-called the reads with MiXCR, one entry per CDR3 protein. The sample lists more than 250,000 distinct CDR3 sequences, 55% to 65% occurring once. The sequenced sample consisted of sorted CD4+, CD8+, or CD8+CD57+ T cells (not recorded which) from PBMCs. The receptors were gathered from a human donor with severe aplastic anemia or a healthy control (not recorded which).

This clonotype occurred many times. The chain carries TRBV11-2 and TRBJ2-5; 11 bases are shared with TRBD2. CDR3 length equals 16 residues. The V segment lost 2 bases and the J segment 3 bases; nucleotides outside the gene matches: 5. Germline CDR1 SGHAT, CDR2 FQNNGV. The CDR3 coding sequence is TGTGCCAGCAGCTTAATGGAACTAGCGGGGGAAGAGACCCAGTACTTC. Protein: CASSLMELAGEETQYF.

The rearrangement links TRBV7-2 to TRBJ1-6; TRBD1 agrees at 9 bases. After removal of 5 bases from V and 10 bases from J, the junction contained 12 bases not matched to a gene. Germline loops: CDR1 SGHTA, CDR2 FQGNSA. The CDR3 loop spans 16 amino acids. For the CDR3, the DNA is TGTGCCAGCAGCCAAGGGCTAACAGGGGGCGGCTCACCCCTCCACTTT. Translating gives CASSQGLTGGGSPLHF.

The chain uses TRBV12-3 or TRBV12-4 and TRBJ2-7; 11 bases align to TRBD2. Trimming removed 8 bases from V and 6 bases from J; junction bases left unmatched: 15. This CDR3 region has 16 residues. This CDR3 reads CASSPPGTSGGVEQYF. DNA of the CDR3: TGTGCCAGCTCACCCCCGGGAACTAGCGGGGGTGTCGAGCAGTACTTC.

This chain's CDR3 is CASSPTSGIYEQYF. The CDR3 coding sequence is TGTGCCAGCAGCCCGACTAGCGGGATCTACGAGCAGTACTTC. This chain uses TRBV6-5 with TRBJ2-7; 11 nucleotides match TRBD2. This CDR3 region has 14 residues. Germline values: CDR1 MNHEY, CDR2 SVGAGI. The V gene end was trimmed by 6 bases and the J gene end by 3 bases; junction bases not matched to a gene: 4.

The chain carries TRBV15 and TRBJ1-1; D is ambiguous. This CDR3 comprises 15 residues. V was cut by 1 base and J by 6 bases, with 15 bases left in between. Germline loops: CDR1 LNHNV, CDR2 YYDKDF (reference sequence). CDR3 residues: CATSRATMGEAEAFF. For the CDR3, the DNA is TGTGCCACCAGCAGAGCAACGATGGGTGAGGCTGAAGCTTTCTTT.

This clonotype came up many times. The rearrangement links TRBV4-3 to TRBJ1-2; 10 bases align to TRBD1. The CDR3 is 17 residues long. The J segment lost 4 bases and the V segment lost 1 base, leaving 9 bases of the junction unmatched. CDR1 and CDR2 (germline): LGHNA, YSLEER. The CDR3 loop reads CASSQVGQGLRGYGYTF. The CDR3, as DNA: TGCGCCAGCAGCCAAGTGGGACAGGGGCTCCGCGGCTATGGCTACACCTTC.

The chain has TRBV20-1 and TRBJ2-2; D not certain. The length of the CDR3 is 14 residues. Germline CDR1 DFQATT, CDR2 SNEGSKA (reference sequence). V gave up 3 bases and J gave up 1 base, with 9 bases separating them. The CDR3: CSARSVGNTGELFF. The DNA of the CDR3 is TGCAGTGCTAGGTCTGTAGGGAACACCGGGGAGCTGTTTTTT.

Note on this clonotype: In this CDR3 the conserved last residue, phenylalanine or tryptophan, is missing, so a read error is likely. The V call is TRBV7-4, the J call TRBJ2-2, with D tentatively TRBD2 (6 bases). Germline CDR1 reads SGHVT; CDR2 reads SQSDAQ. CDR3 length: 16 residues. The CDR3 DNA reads TGCGCCAGCAGCCAAGATAGGGCGGGGCACACCGGGGAGCTGTTTTCT. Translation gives CASSQDRAGHTGELFS.

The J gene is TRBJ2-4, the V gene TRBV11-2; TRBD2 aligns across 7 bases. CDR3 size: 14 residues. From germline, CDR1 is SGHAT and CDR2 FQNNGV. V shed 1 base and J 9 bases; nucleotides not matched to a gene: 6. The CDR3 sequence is CASSLGARGGIQYF. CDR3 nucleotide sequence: TGTGCCAGCAGCTTAGGAGCGCGCGGGGGCATTCAGTACTTC.

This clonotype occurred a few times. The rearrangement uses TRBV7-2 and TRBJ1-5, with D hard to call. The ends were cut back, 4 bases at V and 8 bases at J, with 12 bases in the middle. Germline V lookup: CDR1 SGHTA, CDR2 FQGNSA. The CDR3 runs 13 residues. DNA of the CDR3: TGTGCCAGCAGCTCACAAGTGCAAGAGCCCCAGCATTTT. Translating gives CASSSQVQEPQHF.

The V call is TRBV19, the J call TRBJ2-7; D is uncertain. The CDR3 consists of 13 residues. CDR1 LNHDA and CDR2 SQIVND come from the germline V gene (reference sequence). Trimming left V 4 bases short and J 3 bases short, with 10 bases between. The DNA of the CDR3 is TGTGCCAGTAGTAAGATGGGGAACTACGAGCAGTACTTC. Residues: CASSKMGNYEQYF.

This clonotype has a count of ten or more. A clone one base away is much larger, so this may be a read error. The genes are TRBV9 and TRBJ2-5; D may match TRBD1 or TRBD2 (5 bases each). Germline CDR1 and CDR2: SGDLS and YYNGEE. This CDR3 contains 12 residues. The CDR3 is CASSHDLGTPYF. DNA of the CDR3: TGTGCCAGCAGCCACGATCTCGGGACCCCGTACTTC.

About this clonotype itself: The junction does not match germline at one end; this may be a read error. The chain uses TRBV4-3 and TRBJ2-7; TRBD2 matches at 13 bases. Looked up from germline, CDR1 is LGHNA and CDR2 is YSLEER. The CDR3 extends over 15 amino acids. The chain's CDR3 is CASSPGLAGVYEQYF. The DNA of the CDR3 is TGCGCCAGCAGCCCCGGACTAGCGGGAGTATACGAACAGTACTTC.

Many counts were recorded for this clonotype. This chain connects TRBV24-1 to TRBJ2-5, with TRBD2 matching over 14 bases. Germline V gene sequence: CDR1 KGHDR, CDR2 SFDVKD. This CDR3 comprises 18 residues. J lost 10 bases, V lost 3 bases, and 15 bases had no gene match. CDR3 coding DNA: TGTGCCACCAGTGATGGGACTAGCGGGGGTCTCGGGTTTGATCTCCAGTACTTC. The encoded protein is CATSDGTSGGLGFDLQYF.

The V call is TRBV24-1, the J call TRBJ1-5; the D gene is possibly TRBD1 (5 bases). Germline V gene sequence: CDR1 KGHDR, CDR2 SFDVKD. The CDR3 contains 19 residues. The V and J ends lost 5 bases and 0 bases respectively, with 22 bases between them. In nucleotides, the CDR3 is TGTGCCACCAGTGCCACCCCATTGCGTGGGGCCTATAGCAATCAGCCCCAGCATTTT. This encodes CATSATPLRGAYSNQPQHF.

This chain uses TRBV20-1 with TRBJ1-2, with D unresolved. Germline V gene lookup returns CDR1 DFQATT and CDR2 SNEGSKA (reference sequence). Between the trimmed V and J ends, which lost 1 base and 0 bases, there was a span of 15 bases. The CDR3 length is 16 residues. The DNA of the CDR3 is TGCAGTGCTAGAGCCCCTCCGGTACACCCTAACTATGGCTACACCTTC. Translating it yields CSARAPPVHPNYGYTF.

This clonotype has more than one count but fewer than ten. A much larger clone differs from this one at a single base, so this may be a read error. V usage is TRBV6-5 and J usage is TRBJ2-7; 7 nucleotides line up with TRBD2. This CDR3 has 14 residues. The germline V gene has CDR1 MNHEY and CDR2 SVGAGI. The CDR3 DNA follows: TGTGCCAGCGGTTACGGGGCCCCGGGGGGCGAGCAGTACTTC. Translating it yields CASGYGAPGGEQYF.